One sample yielded the 15 T cell receptor beta chains listed below, sequenced in a study of response to subunit inactivated influenza vaccine. Using its own MiXCR run on the RT-PCR reads, TCRdb lists one record per CDR3 protein. Of 400,000 to 650,000 distinct CDR3 sequences detected, roughly 7.6% appear once; the ten largest clones hold about an eighth. This specimen consisted of PBMCs from blood, obtained around 25 months after vaccination. The receptor source for this set is a man between 45 and 75 years old who received an inactivated influenza vaccine.

This clonotype was counted a few times. This chain links TRBV20-1 with TRBJ2-1; the match to TRBD2 covers 13 bases. In germline, CDR1 is DFQATT, CDR2 SNEGSKA (reference sequence). V shed 3 bases, J shed 6 bases, and the junction held 8 bases outside the gene matches. The CDR3 sequence is 16 residues long. CDR3 DNA: TGCAGTGCTAGTTCCGGTACTAGCGGGGGGGCCAATGAGCAGTTCTTC. Encoded protein: CSASSGTSGGANEQFF.

This clonotype has a count of ten or more. The chain has TRBV12-3 or TRBV12-4 and TRBJ1-2; D perhaps matches TRBD1 (5 bases). The CDR3 spans 14 residues. Trimming stripped 1 base from V and 4 bases from J, with 10 bases between. As DNA, the CDR3 is TGTGCCAGCAGTTTAGGGACTGGGGGCTATGGCTACACCTTC. This codes for CASSLGTGGYGYTF.

The chain uses TRBV20-1 and TRBJ2-7; the D is unclear. CDR1 is DFQATT, CDR2 SNEGSKA, per germline (reference sequence). This CDR3 has 14 amino acids. Trimming pared 0 bases from V and 7 bases from J, leaving 16 bases between. For the CDR3, the DNA is TGCAGTGCTAGAGATCTCTTCGGCTCCTTAGAGCAGTACTTC. Its protein product is CSARDLFGSLEQYF.

In its sample, this clonotype was seen a few times. This chain connects TRBV20-1 to TRBJ2-1, with TRBD1 identical over 7 bases. Germline V gene sequence: CDR1 DFQATT, CDR2 SNEGSKA (reference sequence). Trimming cost V 3 bases and J 5 bases; bases outside gene matches: 4. The CDR3 totals 13 residues. CDR3 DNA: TGCAGTGCTAGTGGGGACAGACACAATGAGCAGTTCTTC. It is translated as CSASGDRHNEQFF.

This clonotype occurred a few times. V usage is TRBV7-9 and J usage is TRBJ2-7, with D perhaps matching TRBD2 (6 bases). Germline CDR1 SEHNR, CDR2 FQNEAQ (reference sequence). V lost 10 bases and J 3 bases, leaving 16 bases between the germline ends. This CDR3 is built from 13 residues. CDR3 sequence reads: CATEPGLNYEQYF. Written as DNA, the CDR3 is TGTGCCACCGAACCGGGACTGAACTACGAGCAGTACTTC.

The chain links TRBV24-1 to TRBJ1-1, with 9 bases lining up with TRBD1. There are 16 residues in the CDR3. After removal of 1 base from V and 3 bases from J, the junction contained 5 bases not matched to a gene. Germline CDR1 reads KGHDR; CDR2 reads SFDVKD. CDR3 DNA: TGTGCCACCAGTGATTTTGCACAGGGGGCGGACACTGAAGCTTTCTTT. This encodes CATSDFAQGADTEAFF.

The gene calls are TRBV5-1 and TRBJ2-1; 9 nucleotides match TRBD2. J lost 7 bases, V lost 1 base, and 6 bases had no gene match. Germline V gives CDR1 SGHRS, CDR2 YFSETQ. The CDR3 length is 15 residues. The CDR3 nucleotides are TGCGCCAGCAGCTTGCAGGGACTAGCATGGAATGAGCAGTTCTTC. It yields the protein CASSLQGLAWNEQFF.

This clonotype was counted between two and nine times. The genes are TRBV12-3 or TRBV12-4 and TRBJ1-6; D may be TRBD1 (5 bases). The V end lost 6 bases, the J end lost 9 bases, and 15 bases lay between the germline ends. CDR3 length equals 14 residues. In nucleotides, the CDR3 is TGTGCCAGCAGCGGGGCCCACGGGGGTTCACCCCTCCACTTT. It specifies CASSGAHGGSPLHF.

There are a few counts of this clonotype. The chain combines TRBV11-2 with TRBJ1-3; D gene unclear. Between the trimmed V and J ends, which lost 3 bases and 0 bases, there was a span of 9 bases. Germline V lookup: CDR1 SGHAT, CDR2 FQNNGV. This CDR3 has 15 amino acids. CDR3 amino acids: CASSFAGNSGNTIYF. The CDR3 bases are TGTGCCAGCAGCTTCGCGGGTAACTCTGGAAACACCATATATTTT.

This clonotype appeared a few times. V and J are TRBV10-2 and TRBJ1-2, with 8 positions matching TRBD1. Looked up from germline, CDR1 is WSHSY and CDR2 is SAAADI. The CDR3 covers 14 residues. V was clipped by 4 bases and J by 7 bases; unmatched bases: 8. The CDR3 loop reads CASSGFQGAIGYTF. Here the CDR3 DNA reads TGCGCCAGCAGTGGATTTCAGGGGGCGATTGGCTACACCTTC.

The chain joins TRBV6-6 to TRBJ2-1; D not resolved. Trimming shortened V by 0 bases and J by 6 bases, and 6 bases separated the two germline ends. The germline gives CDR1 MNHNY, CDR2 SVGAGI (reference sequence). The length of the CDR3 is 13 residues. As DNA, the CDR3 is TGTGCCAGCAGTTACTCAATCCTCAATGAGCAGTTCTTC. Its translation: CASSYSILNEQFF.

The chain joins TRBV9 to TRBJ2-6; no clear D. CDR3 size: 15 residues. V was clipped by 3 bases and J by 0 bases, with 7 bases between them. The germline V gene encodes CDR1 SGDLS and CDR2 YYNGEE. CDR3 DNA: TGTGCCAGCAGCGCAATATTCTCTGGGGCCAACGTCCTGACTTTC. Translating it yields CASSAIFSGANVLTF.

A note on this clonotype: This is likely a read error, given that the CDR3 carries no conserved phenylalanine or tryptophan at its end. This chain uses TRBV7-2 with TRBJ2-2; D unresolved. Germline CDR1 reads SGHTA; CDR2 reads FQGNSA. Trimming took off 1 base at V and 3 bases at J, with 6 bases between the two ends. The CDR3 length is 14 residues. The CDR3 DNA follows: TGTGCCAGCAGCTTAGGGTTCGACACCGGGGAGCTGTTTTCT. Protein: CASSLGFDTGELFS.

This clonotype came up a few times. CDR3 loop: CASSHDQGAGANVLTF. CDR3 coding DNA: TGTGCCAGCAGCCACGATCAGGGGGCTGGGGCCAACGTCCTGACTTTC. The chain has TRBV4-2 and TRBJ2-6; 7 bases are a match to TRBD1. The germline V gene has CDR1 LGHNA and CDR2 YNFKEQ. This CDR3 contains 16 residues. The V gene end was trimmed by 3 bases and the J gene end by 2 bases; junction bases not matched to a gene: 4.

This chain links TRBV5-8 with TRBJ2-4; D gene ambiguous. Germline V gene sequence: CDR1 SGHTS, CDR2 YDEGEE. Trimming removed 0 bases from V and 0 bases from J, with 7 bases in between. This CDR3 contains 15 residues. This CDR3 is CASSLEGAAKNIQYF. In DNA, the CDR3 is TGTGCCAGCAGCTTGGAAGGAGCAGCCAAAAACATTCAGTACTTC.